The entry below describes one TCR beta chain. Its antigen is not known. This entry is derived from a study of cytomegalovirus exposure and HLA in healthy donors. Study-wide points: Reportedly, fewer N-insertions than the approximately 700-donor mean appeared in an Asian-associated ancestry cluster in a later analysis. About 87% or about 30% of the time was how often most TCR beta V segments were productive, according to an earlier analysis. Highest at DRB1 and lowest at HLA-C, TCR association rates differed among HLA loci in a later analysis. In all likelihood, a cluster of highly shared sequence variants was a sequencing artifact.

Trimming removed 5 bases from V and 2 bases from J; junction bases left unmatched: 6. Germline CDR1 and CDR2: SGHTA and FQGNSA. This CDR3 spans 14 amino acids. Primers for the PCR totalled 60 Vbeta and 13 Jbeta. Assay: immunoSEQ multiplex PCR; the TCRdb copy retains only in-frame clones and omits some. The sample consists of more than 130,000 clones, around 81% of them appearing once. This TCR was recovered from a man aged 35 to 55 in good health and CMV-seropositive. The sequenced material came from PBMCs. The chain has TRBV7-2 and TRBJ2-7, with 7 bases matching TRBD1. CDR3 in DNA: TGTGCCAGCAGCCCGTGGGACAGCCCCTACGAGCAGTACTTC. This translates into CASSPWDSPYEQYF.